This record concerns one T cell receptor beta chain sequence. The data derive from a study of blood T cell repertoires in COVID-19. Study at large: Donors in the United States, Italy and Spain gave samples during acute or convalescent COVID-19. From T cells, B-cell-depleted T cells, or PBMCs came the material, which was cDNA or gDNA.

The CDR3 consists of 16 residues. The J segment lost 3 bases and the V segment lost 4 bases, leaving 9 bases of the junction unmatched. In germline, CDR1 is SGHDT, CDR2 YYEEEE. As handled by the study authors: It was from reference gene primer amplification that nucleated cell counts were estimated. Data came from immunoSEQ multiplex PCR; TCRdb stores just in-frame clones and leaves some out. The V and J calls and clone size are taken from that table; D and trimming were inferred from the DNA. The top ten hold about 4.5% of the sample, which has about 150,000 clones, 86% seen once. Participant-reported clinical history was the basis for cohort assignment.

The sample comprised PBMCs or T cells enriched from blood (not recorded which). The chain combines TRBV5-6 with TRBJ2-1; 8 bases fit TRBD2. This TCR derives from a man in his fifties who had recovered from COVID-19. CDR3 amino acids: CASSHPVLADYNEQFF. The CDR3, as DNA: TGTGCCAGCAGCCATCCCGTACTAGCGGACTACAATGAGCAGTTCTTC.